What follows are 26 T cell receptor beta chains derived from one specimen sequenced in a study of Ad26.COV2.S vaccination and SARS-CoV-2 variants. Data came from immunoSEQ multiplex PCR; TCRdb stores just in-frame clones and leaves some out. Of hundreds of thousands of clones in the sample, about 89% are singletons; the top ten hold about 3.5%. The sample's treatment: around 19 received Ad26.COV2.S at low or high dose, single or two shots; about 5 received placebo; per-sample allocation not given. Day 63 following the first vaccine or placebo injection was when the samples were taken. Sequencing used peripheral blood, obtained in a trial of Ad26.COV2.S vaccine versus placebo. The source of these receptors is a person between 18 and 65 years old who received the Ad26.COV2.S COVID-19 vaccine or a placebo.

V is TRBV6-2 or TRBV6-3 and J is TRBJ1-2, with a possible D match to TRBD1 (5 bases). V was pared by 5 bases and J by 8 bases, with 15 bases between. The germline V gene encodes CDR1 MNHEY and CDR2 SVGEGT. The CDR3 consists of 13 residues. The CDR3, as DNA: TGTGCCAGCAGTCTATCAGGGCGGAGGGGCTACACCTTC. Translating it yields CASSLSGRRGYTF.

This sequence joins TRBV6-5 and TRBJ2-7; D ambiguous. Trimming pared 0 bases from V and 3 bases from J, leaving 9 bases between. This CDR3 has 14 residues. CDR1 is MNHEY and CDR2 is SVGAGI in the germline V gene. The CDR3 reads CASSYSGRYYEQYF. The CDR3 DNA is TGTGCCAGCAGTTACTCTGGGCGGTACTACGAGCAGTACTTC.

The chain uses TRBV19 and TRBJ2-1, with TRBD2 as a possible D gene (5 bases). Trimming removed 1 base at V and 4 bases at J, with 14 bases between. The CDR3 is 16 amino acids. Looked up from germline, CDR1 is LNHDA and CDR2 is SQIVND (reference sequence). The CDR3 reads CASSIGGRGKYNEQFF. Written as DNA, the CDR3 is TGTGCCAGTAGTATAGGTGGCAGAGGGAAGTACAATGAGCAGTTCTTC.

The chain is built from TRBV12-5 and TRBJ1-2, with TRBD1 matching over 7 bases. Germline V gene sequence: CDR1 LGHNT, CDR2 FRNRAP. The CDR3 totals 13 residues. V lost 1 base to trimming and J lost 8 bases; unmatched junction nucleotides: 4. CDR3 coding DNA: TGTGCTAGTGGTTTGGAGACAGGGTTGGGCTACACCTTC. Translated: CASGLETGLGYTF.

The chain joins TRBV12-3 or TRBV12-4 to TRBJ1-3; D gene ambiguous. Trimming left V 8 bases short and J 7 bases short, with 9 bases between. The CDR3 length is 11 residues. The CDR3 spells CASSLGNTIYF. DNA for the CDR3: TGTGCCAGCTCCCTAGGGAACACCATATATTTT.

As concerns this clone: This specimen includes other DNA sequences encoding the same CDR3. The chain employs TRBV7-2 and TRBJ1-2, with D tentatively TRBD1 (6 bases). The CDR3 consists of 14 residues. Trimming took off 1 base at V and 3 bases at J, with 9 bases between the two ends. CDR1 SGHTA and CDR2 FQGNSA come from the germline V gene. CDR3 nucleotide sequence: TGTGCCAGCAGCTTAGTTAGGGGGGACTATGGCTACACCTTC. This translates into CASSLVRGDYGYTF.

The chain combines TRBV6-2 or TRBV6-3 with TRBJ1-5; 8 nucleotides agree with TRBD1. The V gene's germline CDR1 is MNHEY and CDR2 SVGEGT. The CDR3 spans 15 residues. V shed 6 bases, J shed 2 bases, and the junction held 6 bases outside the gene matches. CDR3 protein: CASSPGQGRNQPQHF. CDR3 nucleotide sequence: TGTGCCAGCAGCCCAGGACAGGGCCGCAATCAGCCCCAGCATTTT.

The gene calls are TRBV18 and TRBJ2-1; D is perhaps TRBD1 or TRBD2 (6 bases each). The CDR3 consists of 15 residues. The germline V gene has CDR1 KGHSH and CDR2 LQKENI. V was clipped by 2 bases and J by 9 bases, with 17 bases between them. Here the CDR3 DNA reads TGTGCCAGCTCACCAGTGGCAGGGGCCGGGAGTGAGCAGTTCTTC. Encoded protein: CASSPVAGAGSEQFF.

This clone was found a few times. The CDR3: CARGGPRSTEAFF. The CDR3 region has the DNA TGTGCCCGGGGGGGGCCTAGAAGCACTGAAGCTTTCTTT. The V gene is TRBV30, the J gene TRBJ1-1, with D perhaps TRBD1 (6 bases). This CDR3 has 13 residues. Per germline, CDR1 GTSNPN and CDR2 SVGIG (reference sequence). V gave up 8 bases and J gave up 4 bases, with 17 bases separating them.

Notes on this clone: Other DNA sequences in the same sample also yield this CDR3. This chain joins TRBV6-5 and TRBJ2-7; 10 bases are a match to TRBD2. The CDR3 consists of 15 residues. Germline CDR1 reads MNHEY; CDR2 reads SVGAGI. V gave up 0 bases and J gave up 3 bases; unmatched junction bases: 2. This CDR3 is CASSYSASGGYEQYF. The CDR3 DNA reads as TGTGCCAGCAGTTACTCGGCTAGCGGGGGCTACGAGCAGTACTTC.

The table lists this clone with a count of one. V usage is TRBV5-1 and J usage is TRBJ1-1; the D is unclear. In germline, CDR1 is SGHRS, CDR2 YFSETQ. CDR3 length: 14 amino acids. Trimming left V 0 bases short and J 2 bases short, with 8 bases between. CDR3 sequence reads: CASSLALRNTEAFF. DNA of the CDR3: TGCGCCAGCAGCTTGGCCCTTCGAAACACTGAAGCTTTCTTT.

The chain employs TRBV7-6 and TRBJ1-3; D unresolved. CDR1 SGHVS and CDR2 FNYEAQ come from the germline V gene. This CDR3 comprises 14 residues. Trimming took off 5 bases at V and 4 bases at J, with 12 bases between the two ends. This chain's CDR3 is CASSDVYKGNTIYF. CDR3 bases: TGTGCCAGCAGCGACGTCTATAAGGGAAACACCATATATTTT.

The V gene is TRBV19, the J gene TRBJ2-1; 8 positions match TRBD1. Looked up from germline, CDR1 is LNHDA and CDR2 is SQIVND (reference sequence). The CDR3 length is 14 residues. Germline trimming cut 5 bases from V and 4 bases from J; bases unmatched to any gene: 4. CDR3 in amino acids: CASSRTGSYNEQFF. The CDR3 DNA reads TGTGCCAGTAGTCGGACAGGGTCTTACAATGAGCAGTTCTTC.

The genes are TRBV11-2 and TRBJ2-5; D possibly corresponds to TRBD1 (6 bases). The V gene lost 1 base and the J gene lost 4 bases, with 13 bases spanning the gap. The germline V gene encodes CDR1 SGHAT and CDR2 FQNNGV. The CDR3 totals 15 residues. In DNA form, the CDR3 reads TGTGCCAGCAGCTTAGTTCAGGGGTATGGAGAGACCCAGTACTTC. Amino acids: CASSLVQGYGETQYF. Full variable domain (rest looked up from reference TRBV11-2 and TRBJ2-5): EAGVAQSPRYKIIEKRQSVAFWCNPISGHATLYWYQQILGQGPKLLIQFQNNGVVDDSQLPKDRFSAERLKGVDSTLKIQPAKLEDSAVYLCASSLVQGYGETQYFGPGTRLLVL.

The chain combines TRBV7-2 with TRBJ2-3; D is ambiguous. Per the germline V gene, CDR1 is SGHTA and CDR2 is FQGNSA. The ends were cut back, 5 bases at V and 1 base at J, with 16 bases in the middle. The CDR3 has 16 residues. The CDR3 loop is CASSPRMAPGTDTQYF. The CDR3 coding sequence is TGTGCCAGCAGCCCCCGGATGGCCCCTGGCACAGATACGCAGTATTTT. Based on the CDR3 plus reference TRBV7-2 and TRBJ2-3, the full variable domain is GAGVSQSPSNKVTEKGKDVELRCDPISGHTALYWYRQSLGQGLEFLIYFQGNSAPDKSGLPSDRFSAERTGGSVSTLTIQRTQQEDSAVYLCASSPRMAPGTDTQYFGPGTRLTVL.

The rearrangement uses TRBV18 and TRBJ2-7; TRBD1 matches at 11 bases. Germline lookup yields CDR1 KGHSH and CDR2 LQKENI. The CDR3 loop spans 16 amino acids. J was trimmed by 4 bases and V by 6 bases; bases with no gene match: 11. The CDR3 region is CASSRVGTGGEYEQYF. As DNA, the CDR3 is TGTGCCAGCTCGCGCGTAGGGACAGGGGGGGAGTACGAGCAGTACTTC.

J is TRBJ2-1 and V is TRBV4-3, with 11 bases identical to TRBD2. Germline V gene sequence: CDR1 LGHNA, CDR2 YSLEER. This CDR3 spans 14 amino acids. Trimming cost V 5 bases and J 10 bases; bases outside gene matches: 7. In DNA, the CDR3 is TGCGCCAGCAGCAATTTAGCGGGGGGGCAGGAGCAGTTCTTC. It encodes CASSNLAGGQEQFF.

V usage is TRBV7-9 and J usage is TRBJ2-5; D unresolved. This CDR3 is built from 14 residues. The V end lost 6 bases, the J end lost 3 bases, and 14 bases lay between the germline ends. The V gene's germline CDR1 is SEHNR and CDR2 FQNEAQ (reference sequence). In nucleotides, the CDR3 is TGTGCCAGCAGACCATCTGAGACGAAAGAGACCCAGTACTTC. Translation: CASRPSETKETQYF.

V usage is TRBV12-3 or TRBV12-4 and J usage is TRBJ1-5; no reliable D call. This CDR3 region has 13 residues. V was trimmed by 6 bases and J by 1 base, leaving 7 bases between them. Here the CDR3 reads CASRLDSNQPQHF. Written as DNA, the CDR3 is TGTGCCAGCAGGCTGGACAGCAATCAGCCCCAGCATTTT.

CDR3 region: CASSLVRGGETQYF. The CDR3 bases are TGTGCCAGCAGCTTAGTGAGGGGGGGAGAGACCCAGTACTTC. The chain uses TRBV7-2 and TRBJ2-5, with D perhaps matching TRBD2 (7 bases). This CDR3 contains 14 residues. CDR1 and CDR2 from the germline V gene are SGHTA and FQGNSA. V lost 1 base and J lost 4, with 10 bases in between.

V usage is TRBV28 and J usage is TRBJ2-7; D not resolved. The V and J ends lost 4 bases and 3 bases respectively, with 4 bases between them. CDR3 size: 11 residues. Germline V gene sequence: CDR1 MDHEN, CDR2 SYDVKM. This CDR3 is CASSSNYEQYF. In nucleotides, the CDR3 is TGTGCCAGCAGTTCAAACTACGAGCAGTACTTC.

The chain employs TRBV1 and TRBJ2-1; TRBD2, the D gene given by the table, was not confirmed from the DNA. TRBV1 is a pseudogene. This CDR3 has 21 amino acids. In DNA form, the CDR3 reads TGCACCAGCAGCCAAGCCCCCTCGGGACTAGCGGGTAATCGCTCCTACAATGAGCAGTTCTTC. Translated, it gives CTSSQAPSGLAGNRSYNEQFF.

This chain uses TRBV7-2 with TRBJ1-2; perhaps TRBD1 as D (6 bases). The length of the CDR3 is 15 residues. The germline gives CDR1 SGHTA, CDR2 FQGNSA. V was clipped by 2 bases and J by 4 bases, with 14 bases between them. The CDR3 loop reads CASSLIRGHRYGYTF. The CDR3, as DNA: TGTGCCAGCAGCTTAATCCGGGGGCATCGCTATGGCTACACCTTC.

This sequence joins TRBV29-1 and TRBJ2-7; the D is unclear. V was shortened by 6 bases and J by 5 bases, with 20 bases between the two germline ends. The CDR3 is made up of 14 amino acids. Germline V CDR1 and CDR2: SQVTM, ANQGSEA. The CDR3 nucleotides read TGCAGCGTCACCCTCGTCAGGTTGGCTAACGAGCAGTACTTC. Protein product: CSVTLVRLANEQYF.

The chain couples TRBV2 to TRBJ1-2; 10 bases map to TRBD1. This CDR3 contains 13 residues. V was clipped by 8 bases and J by 7 bases; unmatched bases: 7. In germline, CDR1 is SNHLY, CDR2 FYNNEI. CDR3 DNA: TGTGCCAGCCAGGGACAGGGGTTTAGTGGCTACACCTTC. It codes for CASQGQGFSGYTF.

This chain uses TRBV7-6 with TRBJ1-1, with no clear D. The V gene's germline CDR1 is SGHVS and CDR2 FNYEAQ. The CDR3 is 16 residues long. Trimming took 5 bases from V and 4 from J, leaving 20 bases between them. The CDR3 is CASSRQPGSSGTEAFF. CDR3 DNA: TGTGCCAGCAGCCGACAACCGGGATCGAGTGGCACTGAAGCTTTCTTT.